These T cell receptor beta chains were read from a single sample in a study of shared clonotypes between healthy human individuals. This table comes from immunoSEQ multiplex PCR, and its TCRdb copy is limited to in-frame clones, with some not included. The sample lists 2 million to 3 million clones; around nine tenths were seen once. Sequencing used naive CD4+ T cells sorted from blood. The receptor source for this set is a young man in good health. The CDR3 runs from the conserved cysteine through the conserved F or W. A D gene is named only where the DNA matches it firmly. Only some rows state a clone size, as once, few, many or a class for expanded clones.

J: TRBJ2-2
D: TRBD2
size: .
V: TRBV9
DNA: TGTGCCAGCAGCCGACTAGCGGGTGCAGATGCGAACACCGGGGAGCTGTTTTTT
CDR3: CASSRLAGADANTGELFF

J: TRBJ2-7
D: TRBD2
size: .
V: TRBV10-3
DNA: TGTGCCATCATCAGACTAGCGGGAGGGTCCATACCCTACGAGCAGTACTTC
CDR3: CAIIRLAGGSIPYEQYF

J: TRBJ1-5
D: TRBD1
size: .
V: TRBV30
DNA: TGTGCCTGGAGTGTCACTCGACAGGGGACTTATAGCAATCAGCCCCAGCATTTT
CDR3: CAWSVTRQGTYSNQPQHF

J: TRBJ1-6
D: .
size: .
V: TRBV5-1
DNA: TGCGCCAGCAGCACGACAGGCTATAATTCACCCCTCCACTTT
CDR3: CASSTTGYNSPLHF

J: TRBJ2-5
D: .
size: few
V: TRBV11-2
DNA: TGTGCCAGCAGCACAGTCAGGGGAGACCAAGAGACCCAGTACTTC
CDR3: CASSTVRGDQETQYF

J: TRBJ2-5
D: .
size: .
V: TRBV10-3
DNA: TGTGCCATCAGTGACAGGGGAGAGACCCAGTACTTC
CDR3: CAISDRGETQYF

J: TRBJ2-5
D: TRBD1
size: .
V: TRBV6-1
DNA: TGTGCCAGCAGTGAAGCCCCCCCCGGGACAGCCGGGTACCAAGAGACCCAGTACTTC
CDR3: CASSEAPPGTAGYQETQYF

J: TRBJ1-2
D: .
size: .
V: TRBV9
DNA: TGTGCCAGCAGCGTTTCGGACAGTCTTGCTAACTATGGCTACACCTTC
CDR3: CASSVSDSLANYGYTF

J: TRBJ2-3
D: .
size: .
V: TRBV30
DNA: TGTGCCCGAAGGTTAGCGAGCACAGATACGCAGTATTTT
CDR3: CARRLASTDTQYF

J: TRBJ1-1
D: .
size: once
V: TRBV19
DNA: TGTGCCAGTAGTACAAGGGACGGGGTGAACACTGAAGCTTTCTTT
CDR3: CASSTRDGVNTEAFF

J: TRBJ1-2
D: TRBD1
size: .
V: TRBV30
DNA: TGTGCCTGGAGTGCAAGGGACAGATCTTTAGGAGGCTACACCTTC
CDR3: CAWSARDRSLGGYTF

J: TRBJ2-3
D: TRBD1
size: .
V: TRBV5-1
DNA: TGCGCCAGCAGCTTGGCCCAGGGACAGGGGGCAGATACGCAGTATTTT
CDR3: CASSLAQGQGADTQYF

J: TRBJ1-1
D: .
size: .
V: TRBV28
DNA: TGTGCCAGCAGGTCAGGGAACACTGAAGCTTTCTTT
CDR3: CASRSGNTEAFF

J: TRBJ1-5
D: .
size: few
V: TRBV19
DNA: TGTGCCAGTAACACAGGAAGCAATCAGCCCCAGCATTTT
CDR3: CASNTGSNQPQHF

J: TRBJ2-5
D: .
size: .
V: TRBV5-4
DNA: TGTGCCAGCAGCTCCCAGGGGCGGCAAGAGACCCAGTACTTC
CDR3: CASSSQGRQETQYF

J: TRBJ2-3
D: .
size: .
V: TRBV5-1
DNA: TGCGCCAGCAGCGGAGAGGGCACAGATACGCAGTATTTT
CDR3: CASSGEGTDTQYF

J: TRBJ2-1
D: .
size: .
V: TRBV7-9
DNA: TGTGCCAGCAGCTTAGATTGGAGGAGTGAGCAGTTCTTC
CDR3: CASSLDWRSEQFF

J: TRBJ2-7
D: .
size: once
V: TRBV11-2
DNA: TGTGCCAGCAGCGTAAATTACGAGCAGTACTTC
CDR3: CASSVNYEQYF

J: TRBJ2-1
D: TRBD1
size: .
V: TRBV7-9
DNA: TGTGCCAGCAGTGTAGGGGGCGCAAGATACAATGAGCAGTTCTTC
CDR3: CASSVGGARYNEQFF

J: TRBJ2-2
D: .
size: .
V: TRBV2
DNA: TGTGCCAGCACCCCTTCCCAGTTGTGGACCGGGGAGCTGTTTTTT
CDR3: CASTPSQLWTGELFF

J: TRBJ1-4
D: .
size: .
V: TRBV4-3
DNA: TGCGCCAGCAGCCAAGATCTTGGGCAAAAACTGTTTTTT
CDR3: CASSQDLGQKLFF

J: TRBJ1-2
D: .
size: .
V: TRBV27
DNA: TGTGCCAGCAGTTTTAGAGGGGGGCATGGCTACACCTTC
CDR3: CASSFRGGHGYTF

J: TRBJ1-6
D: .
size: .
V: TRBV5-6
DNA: TGTGCCAGCAGCTCCGGGATTTATAATTCACCCCTCCACTTT
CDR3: CASSSGIYNSPLHF

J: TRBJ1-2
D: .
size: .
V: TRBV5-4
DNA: TGTGCCAGCAGCTTTAAAGGGGGGCATGGCTACACCTTC
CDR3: CASSFKGGHGYTF

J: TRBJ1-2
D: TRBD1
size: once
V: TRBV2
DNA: TGTGCCAGCAGTGAAGGGACAGGGGGTGGCTACACCTTC
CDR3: CASSEGTGGGYTF

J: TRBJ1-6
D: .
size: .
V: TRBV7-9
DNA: TGTGCCAGCAGCTCCGGGGGGGAACGTAATTCACCCCTCCACTTT
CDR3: CASSSGGERNSPLHF

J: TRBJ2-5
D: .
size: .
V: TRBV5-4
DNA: TGTGCCAGCAGCTTGGTCGGGGAGACTAGTGGGTTCCGGGAGACCCAGTACTTC
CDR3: CASSLVGETSGFRETQYF

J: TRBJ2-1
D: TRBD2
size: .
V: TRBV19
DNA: TGTGCCAGTAGTACCGGGACTAGGGATTACAATGAGCAGTTCTTC
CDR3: CASSTGTRDYNEQFF

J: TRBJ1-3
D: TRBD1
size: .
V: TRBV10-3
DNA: TGTGCCATCAGTTCCAAGGGGGCAGCAGGAAACACCATATATTTT
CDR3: CAISSKGAAGNTIYF

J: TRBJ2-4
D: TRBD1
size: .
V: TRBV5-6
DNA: TGTGCCAGCAGCTTGAGGGTGGTACAGGGGGCTAAAGCCAAAAACATTCAGTACTTC
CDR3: CASSLRVVQGAKAKNIQYF